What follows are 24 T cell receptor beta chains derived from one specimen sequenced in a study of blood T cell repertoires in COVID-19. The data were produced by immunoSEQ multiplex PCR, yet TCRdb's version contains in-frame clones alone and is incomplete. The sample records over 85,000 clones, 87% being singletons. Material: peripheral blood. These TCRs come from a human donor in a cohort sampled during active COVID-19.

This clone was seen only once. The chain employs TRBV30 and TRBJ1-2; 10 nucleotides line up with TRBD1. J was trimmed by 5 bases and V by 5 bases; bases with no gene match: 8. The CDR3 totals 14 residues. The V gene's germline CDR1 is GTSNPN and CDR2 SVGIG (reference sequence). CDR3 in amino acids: CAWETGGAGYGYTF. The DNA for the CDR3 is TGTGCCTGGGAGACAGGGGGCGCGGGATATGGCTACACCTTC. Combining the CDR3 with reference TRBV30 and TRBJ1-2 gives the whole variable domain SQTIHQWPATLVQPVGSPLSLECTVEGTSNPNLYWYRQAAGRGLQLLFYSVGIGQISSEVPQNLSASRPQDRQFILSSKKLLLSDSGFYLCAWETGGAGYGYTFGSGTRLTVV.

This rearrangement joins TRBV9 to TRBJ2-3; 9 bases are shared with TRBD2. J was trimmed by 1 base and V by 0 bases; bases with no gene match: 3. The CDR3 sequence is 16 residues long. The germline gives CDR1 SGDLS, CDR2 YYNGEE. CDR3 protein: CASSVVAGVGTDTQYF. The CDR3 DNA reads TGTGCCAGCAGCGTAGTAGCGGGAGTCGGCACAGATACGCAGTATTTT.

This CDR3 is CASSRRRAVAFF. The CDR3 region has the DNA TGTGCCAGCAGCCGGAGGAGGGCGGTGGCTTTCTTT. The J gene is TRBJ1-1, the V gene TRBV28, with D hard to call. CDR3 size: 12 residues. V was cut by 6 bases and J by 11 bases, with 16 bases left in between. Germline V lookup: CDR1 MDHEN, CDR2 SYDVKM.

CDR3 in amino acids: CASSPFPTVIPNYGYTF. The CDR3 region has the DNA TGTGCCAGCTCACCATTCCCGACAGTCATTCCTAACTATGGCTACACCTTC. The chain employs TRBV18 and TRBJ1-2; perhaps TRBD1 as D (5 bases). The germline V gene has CDR1 KGHSH and CDR2 LQKENI. V shed 2 bases and J shed 0 bases, with 16 bases lying between them. The CDR3 is made up of 17 amino acids.

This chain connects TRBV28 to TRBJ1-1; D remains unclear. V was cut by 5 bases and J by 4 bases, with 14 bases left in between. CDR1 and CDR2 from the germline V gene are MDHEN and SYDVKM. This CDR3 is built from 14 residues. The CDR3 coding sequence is TGTGCCAGCAGTAAACCACCTAGGTCCACTGAAGCTTTCTTT. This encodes CASSKPPRSTEAFF. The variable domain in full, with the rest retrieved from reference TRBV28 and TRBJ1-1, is DVKVTQSSRYLVKRTGEKVFLECVQDMDHENMFWYRQDPGLGLRLIYFSYDVKMKEKGDIPEGYSVSREKKERFSLILESASTNQTSMYLCASSKPPRSTEAFFGQGTRLTVV.

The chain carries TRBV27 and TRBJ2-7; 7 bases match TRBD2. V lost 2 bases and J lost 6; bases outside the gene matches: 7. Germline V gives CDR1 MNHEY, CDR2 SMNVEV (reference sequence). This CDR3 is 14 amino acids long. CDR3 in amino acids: CASSLGGGMGEQYF. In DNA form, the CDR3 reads TGTGCCAGCAGTTTAGGGGGGGGAATGGGCGAGCAGTACTTC.

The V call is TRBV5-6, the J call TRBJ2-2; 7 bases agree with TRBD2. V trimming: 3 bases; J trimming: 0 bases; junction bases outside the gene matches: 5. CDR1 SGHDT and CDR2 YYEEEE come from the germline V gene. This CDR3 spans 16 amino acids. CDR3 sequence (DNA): TGTGCCAGCAGCTCCCGGGGAGGGTCGAACACCGGGGAGCTGTTTTTT. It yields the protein CASSSRGGSNTGELFF.

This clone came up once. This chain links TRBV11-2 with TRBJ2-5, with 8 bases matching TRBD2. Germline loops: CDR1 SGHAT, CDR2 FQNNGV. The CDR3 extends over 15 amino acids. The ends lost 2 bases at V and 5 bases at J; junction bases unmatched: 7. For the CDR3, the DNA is TGTGCCAGCAGCTTACCTGGACTAGCTAGGGAGACCCAGTACTTC. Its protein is CASSLPGLARETQYF.

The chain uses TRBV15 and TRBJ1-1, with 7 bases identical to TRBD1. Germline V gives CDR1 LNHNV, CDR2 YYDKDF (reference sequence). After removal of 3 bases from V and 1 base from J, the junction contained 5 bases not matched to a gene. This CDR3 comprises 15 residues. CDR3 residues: CATSSGRTGNTEAFF. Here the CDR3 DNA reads TGTGCCACCAGCAGCGGCCGGACAGGGAACACTGAAGCTTTCTTT.

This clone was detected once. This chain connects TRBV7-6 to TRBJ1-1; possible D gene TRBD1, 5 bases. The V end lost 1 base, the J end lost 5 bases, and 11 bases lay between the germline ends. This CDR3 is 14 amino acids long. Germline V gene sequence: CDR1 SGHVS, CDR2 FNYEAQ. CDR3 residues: CASSLDRLRTEAFF. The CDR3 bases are TGTGCCAGCAGCTTAGACAGGTTGAGGACTGAAGCTTTCTTT.

CDR3 in amino acids: CASSYSRSGDWDTQYF. The CDR3 DNA is TGTGCCAGCAGTTACAGTCGTAGCGGGGATTGGGATACGCAGTATTTT. J is TRBJ2-3 and V is TRBV6-2 or TRBV6-3; 8 bases are a match to TRBD2. The CDR3 has 16 residues. Germline values: CDR1 MNHEY, CDR2 SVGEGT. V shed 2 bases and J 6 bases; nucleotides not matched to a gene: 10.

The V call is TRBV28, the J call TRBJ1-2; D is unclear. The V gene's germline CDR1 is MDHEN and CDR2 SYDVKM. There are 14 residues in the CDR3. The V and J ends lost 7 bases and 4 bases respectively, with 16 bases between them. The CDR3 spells CASTLGGRPYGYTF. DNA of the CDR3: TGTGCCAGCACTCTGGGCGGGAGACCCTATGGCTACACCTTC.

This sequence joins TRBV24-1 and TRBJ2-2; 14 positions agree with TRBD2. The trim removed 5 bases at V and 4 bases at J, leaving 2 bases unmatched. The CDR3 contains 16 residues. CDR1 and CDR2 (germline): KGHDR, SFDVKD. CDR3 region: CATSGGLAGVTGELFF. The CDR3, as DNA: TGTGCCACCAGTGGGGGACTAGCGGGAGTCACCGGGGAGCTGTTTTTT.

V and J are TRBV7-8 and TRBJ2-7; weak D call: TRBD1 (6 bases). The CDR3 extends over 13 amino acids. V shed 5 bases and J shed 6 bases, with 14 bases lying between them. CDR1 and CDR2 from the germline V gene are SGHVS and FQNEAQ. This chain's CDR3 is CASSPGAGREQYF. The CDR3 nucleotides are TGTGCCAGCAGCCCAGGGGCAGGGCGCGAGCAGTACTTC.

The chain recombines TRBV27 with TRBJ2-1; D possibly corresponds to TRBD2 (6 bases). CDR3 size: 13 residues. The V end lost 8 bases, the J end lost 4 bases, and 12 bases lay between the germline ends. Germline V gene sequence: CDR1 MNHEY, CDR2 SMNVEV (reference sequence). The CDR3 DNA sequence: TGTGCCAGCTCCGGGACTCCGTACAATGAGCAGTTCTTC. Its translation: CASSGTPYNEQFF.

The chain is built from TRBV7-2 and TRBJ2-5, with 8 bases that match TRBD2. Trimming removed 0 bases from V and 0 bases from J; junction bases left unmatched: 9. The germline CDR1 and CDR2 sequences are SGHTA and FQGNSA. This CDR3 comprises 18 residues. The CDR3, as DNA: TGTGCCAGCAGCTTAGCAGGGCTCGGGGGGGGTTACCAAGAGACCCAGTACTTC. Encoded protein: CASSLAGLGGGYQETQYF.

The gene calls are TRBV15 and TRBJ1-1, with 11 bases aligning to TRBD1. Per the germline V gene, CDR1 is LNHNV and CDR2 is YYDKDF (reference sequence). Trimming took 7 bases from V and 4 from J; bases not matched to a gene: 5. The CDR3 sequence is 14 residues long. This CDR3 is CATKPDRGPTEAFF. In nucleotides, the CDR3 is TGTGCCACCAAACCGGACAGGGGGCCCACTGAAGCTTTCTTT.

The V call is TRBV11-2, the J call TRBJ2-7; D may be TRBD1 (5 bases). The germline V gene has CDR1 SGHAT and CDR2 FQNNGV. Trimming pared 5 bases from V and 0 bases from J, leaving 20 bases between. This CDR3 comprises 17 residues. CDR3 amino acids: CASSPMAGQTSSYEQYF. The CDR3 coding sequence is TGTGCCAGCAGCCCCATGGCAGGGCAGACGAGCTCCTACGAGCAGTACTTC.

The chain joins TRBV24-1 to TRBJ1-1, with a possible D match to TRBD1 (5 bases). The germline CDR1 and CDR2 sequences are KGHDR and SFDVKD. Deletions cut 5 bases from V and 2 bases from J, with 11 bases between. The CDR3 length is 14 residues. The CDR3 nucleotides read TGTGCCACCAGTGTAGACAGCCTTAACACTGAAGCTTTCTTT. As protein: CATSVDSLNTEAFF.

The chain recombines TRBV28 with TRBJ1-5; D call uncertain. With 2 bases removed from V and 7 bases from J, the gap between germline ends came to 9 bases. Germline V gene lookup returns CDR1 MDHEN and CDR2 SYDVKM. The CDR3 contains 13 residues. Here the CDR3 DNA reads TGTGCCAGCAGTTTAGATACATTGCAGCCCCAGCATTTT. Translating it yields CASSLDTLQPQHF.

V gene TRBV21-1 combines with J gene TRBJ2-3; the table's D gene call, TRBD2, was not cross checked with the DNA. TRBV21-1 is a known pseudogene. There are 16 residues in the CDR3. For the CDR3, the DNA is TGTGCCAGCAGCAAAGGGTCTAGCCCTTACACAGATACGCAGTATTTT. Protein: CASSKGSSPYTDTQYF.

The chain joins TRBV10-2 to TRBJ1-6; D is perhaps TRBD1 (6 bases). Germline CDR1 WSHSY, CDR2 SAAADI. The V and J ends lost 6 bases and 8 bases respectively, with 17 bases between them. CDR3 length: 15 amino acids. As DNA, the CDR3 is TGCGCCAGCAGGGCTCAGTGGACAGTGGATTCACCCCTCCACTTT. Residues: CASRAQWTVDSPLHF.

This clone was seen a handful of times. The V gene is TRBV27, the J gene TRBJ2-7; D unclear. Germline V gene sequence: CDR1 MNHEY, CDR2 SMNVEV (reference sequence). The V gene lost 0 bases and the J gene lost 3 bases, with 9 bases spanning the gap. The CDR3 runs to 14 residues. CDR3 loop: CASSLSAGRYEQYF. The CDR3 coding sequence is TGTGCCAGCAGTTTATCGGCAGGCCGCTACGAGCAGTACTTC.

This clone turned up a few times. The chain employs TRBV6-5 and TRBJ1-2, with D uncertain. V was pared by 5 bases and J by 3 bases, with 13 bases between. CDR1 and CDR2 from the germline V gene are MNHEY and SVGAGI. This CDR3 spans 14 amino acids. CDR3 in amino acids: CASSRGLKDYGYTF. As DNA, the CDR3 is TGTGCCAGCAGTCGCGGACTGAAGGACTATGGCTACACCTTC.